The 5 T cell receptor beta chains reported below all come from one sample, sequenced in a study of blood T cell repertoires in COVID-19. Assay used: immunoSEQ multiplex PCR; TCRdb lists only in-frame clones, some missing. Of around 330,000 clones detected, less than 85% appear once; the ten largest clones hold 1.5% to 2%. The sample consisted of PBMCs or T cells enriched from blood (not recorded which). The receptors derive from a woman between 25 and 40 years old who had been exposed to COVID-19.

This rearrangement joins TRBV5-5 to TRBJ2-2; the D gene is possibly TRBD2 (6 bases). The V end lost 1 base, the J end lost 4 bases, and 14 bases lay between the germline ends. The CDR3 sequence is 16 residues long. The germline V gene has CDR1 SGHKS and CDR2 YYEKEE (reference sequence). The CDR3 coding sequence is TGTGCCAGCAGCTTGAGGGTACTAGCCATCACCGGGGAGCTGTTTTTT. It encodes CASSLRVLAITGELFF.

The genes are TRBV7-2 and TRBJ2-7; TRBD1 matches 9 bases. The CDR3 spans 16 residues. Per the germline V gene, CDR1 is SGHTA and CDR2 is FQGNSA. Trimming took 3 bases from V and 5 from J; bases not matched to a gene: 11. CDR3 amino acids: CASSLGGTGLFDEQYF. The CDR3 DNA follows: TGTGCCAGCAGCTTGGGGGGGACAGGGCTTTTCGACGAGCAGTACTTC. The whole variable domain, remainder taken from reference TRBV7-2 and TRBJ2-7, is GAGVSQSPSNKVTEKGKDVELRCDPISGHTALYWYRQSLGQGLEFLIYFQGNSAPDKSGLPSDRFSAERTGGSVSTLTIQRTQQEDSAVYLCASSLGGTGLFDEQYFGPGTRLTVT.

The CDR3 DNA reads as TGCGCCAGCAGCTTGGGACAGGGGCCGGCCTACGAGCAGTACTTC. Translation gives CASSLGQGPAYEQYF. The chain joins TRBV5-1 to TRBJ2-7; TRBD1 agrees at 8 bases. Trimming removed 0 bases from V and 2 bases from J; junction bases left unmatched: 4. Per the germline V gene, CDR1 is SGHRS and CDR2 is YFSETQ. This CDR3 contains 15 residues.

The CDR3 bases are TGTGCCAGCAGCTCGACAGGGGGCAGAAATCAGCCCCAGCATTTT. It translates to CASSSTGGRNQPQHF. The chain uses TRBV5-5 and TRBJ1-5, with TRBD1 matching 10 bases. V gave up 3 bases and J gave up 4 bases; unmatched junction bases: 4. CDR1 and CDR2 (germline): SGHKS, YYEKEE (reference sequence). The CDR3 runs 15 residues.

This chain connects TRBV2 to TRBJ2-7; D may be TRBD2 (5 bases). CDR3 size: 11 residues. Germline assignment: CDR1 SNHLY and CDR2 FYNNEI. V shed 8 bases and J shed 3 bases, with 8 bases lying between them. CDR3: CASLRGYEQYF. CDR3 in DNA: TGTGCCAGCTTACGGGGCTACGAGCAGTACTTC.